These 7 T cell receptor beta chains came from one sample sequenced in a study of control samples from healthy donors and cancer patients. Sequencing used immunoSEQ multiplex PCR; TCRdb keeps in-frame clones, though not all of them. The sample contains tens of thousands of clones, about nine tenths of which appear only once. Sequencing used PBMCs. These receptors originate from a man in his fifties or sixties with head and neck cancer.

The rearrangement joins TRBV7-3 to TRBJ2-1; D is ambiguous. CDR1 and CDR2 (germline): SGHTA, FQGTGA. Between the trimmed V and J ends, which lost 1 base and 7 bases, there was a span of 11 bases. The CDR3 consists of 14 residues. The CDR3 spells CASSLSPVSNEQFF. In nucleotides, the CDR3 is TGTGCCAGCAGCTTAAGTCCAGTTTCGAATGAGCAGTTCTTC.

This clone has only a few counts. The rearrangement links TRBV5-4 to TRBJ2-5, with D uncertain. This CDR3 is built from 12 residues. V was cut by 0 bases and J by 9 bases, with 9 bases left in between. Germline CDR1 SGHNT, CDR2 YYREEE (reference sequence). CDR3 region: CASSLGVEAQYF. In DNA, the CDR3 is TGTGCCAGCAGCTTGGGGGTCGAAGCCCAGTACTTC.

V gene TRBV5-1 combines with J gene TRBJ2-7, with TRBD2 as a possible D gene (6 bases). Germline CDR1 and CDR2: SGHRS and YFSETQ. There are 12 residues in the CDR3. The V gene lost 7 bases and the J gene lost 6 bases, with 14 bases spanning the gap. CDR3 amino acids: CASREPGGEQYF. The CDR3 DNA reads as TGCGCCAGCCGGGAGCCCGGGGGCGAGCAGTACTTC. The entire variable domain, with the rest obtained from reference TRBV5-1 and TRBJ2-7, is as follows: KAGVTQTPRYLIKTRGQQVTLSCSPISGHRSVSWYQQTPGQGLQFLFEYFSETQRNKGNFPGRFSGRQFSNSRSEMNVSTLELGDSALYLCASREPGGEQYFGPGTRLTVT.

The CDR3: CASSSRDKGSAEAFF. The CDR3 DNA reads as TGTGCCAGCAGTTCCCGGGACAAGGGAAGCGCTGAAGCTTTCTTT. V usage is TRBV6-5 and J usage is TRBJ1-1; tentative D call: TRBD1 (6 bases). CDR3 length equals 15 residues. Germline CDR1 reads MNHEY; CDR2 reads SVGAGI. The germline V and J ends were trimmed by 4 bases and 6 bases, with 18 bases remaining between them.

The gene calls are TRBV2 and TRBJ1-1; D unclear. V lost 8 bases and J 1 base, leaving 14 bases between the germline ends. Germline V gene sequence: CDR1 SNHLY, CDR2 FYNNEI. The CDR3 covers 14 residues. CDR3 sequence: CASHWNMRNTEAFF. The DNA for the CDR3 is TGTGCCAGCCACTGGAATATGAGGAACACTGAAGCTTTCTTT. Supplemented by reference TRBV2 and TRBJ1-1, the full variable domain reads EPEVTQTPSHQVTQMGQEVILRCVPISNHLYFYWYRQILGQKVEFLVSFYNNEISEKSEIFDDQFSVERPDGSNFTLKIRSTKLEDSAMYFCASHWNMRNTEAFFGQGTRLTVV.

This chain joins TRBV7-9 and TRBJ2-1; TRBD2 is a possible D gene (5 bases). CDR3 length equals 16 residues. The germline V gene has CDR1 SEHNR and CDR2 FQNEAQ (reference sequence). The ends were cut back, 6 bases at V and 7 bases at J, with 22 bases in the middle. The CDR3 region has the DNA TGTGCCAGCAGGAACAGCGATCCCGGGATCCTAAATGAGCAGTTCTTC. Encoded protein: CASRNSDPGILNEQFF.

This chain connects TRBV6-2 or TRBV6-3 to TRBJ2-1; 7 nucleotides align to TRBD1. J lost 6 bases, V lost 5 bases, and 13 bases had no gene match. The germline V gene encodes CDR1 MNHEY and CDR2 SVGEGT. This CDR3 region has 16 residues. The CDR3 DNA reads TGTGCCAGCAGTAACCCAGGACAGGCTAAAAGCAATGAGCAGTTCTTC. It encodes CASSNPGQAKSNEQFF.